This T cell receptor beta chain emerged from a study of blood T cell repertoires in COVID-19. Profiling relied on immunoSEQ multiplex PCR, and the TCRdb table lists in-frame clones only, not all of them. The table lists about 260,000 clones, around 89% of them singletons. The source material was PBMCs or T cells enriched from blood (not recorded which). This sequence was found in a woman under 30 who had recovered from COVID-19.

For the CDR3, the DNA is TGTGCCAGCAGCACTCGGTTGCTCGAGCAGTACTTC. Encoded protein: CASSTRLLEQYF. The V and J genes are TRBV21-1 and TRBJ2-7; the table names TRBD2, a call not compared with the DNA. TRBV21-1 is designated a pseudogene. The CDR3 totals 12 residues.